Here is one TCR beta chain with its context. Its antigen is not known. With the read ending 3 residues before the CDR3 end, the germline J gene is used to fill in that end. Each participant carried one incident cervical HPV16 infection only. TCRdb's copy holds only in-frame clones and misses some; the assay was immunoSEQ multiplex PCR. The sample data list 25,000 or so clones. This CDR3 contains 15 residues. Trimming cost V 4 bases and J 3 bases; bases outside gene matches: 7. CDR1 is SGHAT and CDR2 is FQNNGV in the germline V gene. These data belong to a study of T cells in women clearing cervical HPV infection. About the research overall: Cases were women with histologically confirmed HPV16-related CIN3 or worse, including a couple of invasive cancers. No precancer developed; the control's incident HPV16 infection cleared within 12 months.

Whole-study findings and limits: CIN3+ cases had significantly higher TCR richness than controls; evenness did not differ.

This clonotype was sampled from a woman between 18 and 75 years old with a cervical HPV16 infection that either progressed to CIN3+ or cleared (not recorded which). Material: blood buffy coat. The chain couples TRBV11-2 to TRBJ1-2; TRBD1 aligns across 8 bases. The covered CDR3 bases are TGTGCCAGCAGCTCATCATACAGGGGGGACTATGGC. Its protein is CASSSSYRGDYG. The CDR3 in full is CASSSSYRGDYGYTF.